A single TCR beta chain is shown here with its context. Germline-derived CDR1 and CDR2 are LGHDT and YNNKEL (reference sequence). This CDR3 spans 14 amino acids. V lost 0 bases and J lost 10, with 16 bases in between. Sequencing used immunoSEQ multiplex PCR; TCRdb keeps in-frame clones, though not all of them. The sample includes some 250,000 clones, roughly nine tenths seen only once; the top ten take 4%. The sample comes from a study of blood T cell repertoires in COVID-19. The clonotype comes from a young woman with acute COVID-19. The chain joins TRBV3-1 (or the pseudogene TRBV3-2) to TRBJ2-7, with D possibly being TRBD2 (5 bases). Sequenced material: PBMCs or T cells enriched from blood (not recorded which). The CDR3 loop is CASSQEDRLGKQYF. The DNA of the CDR3 is TGTGCCAGCAGCCAAGAGGATCGACTCGGGAAACAGTACTTC.